This T cell receptor beta chain comes out of a study of OX40 agonist ivuxolimab in advanced cancers. Overall study context: Dose-escalation patients were diagnosed with hepatocellular carcinoma, melanoma, renal cell cancer or head and neck cancer.

Per the germline V gene, CDR1 is ENHRY and CDR2 is SYGVKD. With V trimmed by 5 bases and J by 7 bases, 5 bases remained unmatched. The CDR3 has 15 residues. Libraries were prepared by immunoSEQ multiplex PCR; TCRdb keeps only in-frame clonotypes and omits some of them. The sample holds 50,000 to 65,000 clones, around 90% seen once. The chain combines TRBV10-3 with TRBJ1-4; 12 bases fit TRBD1. The source of this sequence is an adult with an advanced solid tumor such as melanoma, head and neck, liver or kidney cancer. The sequenced sample was CD4+ or CD8+ T cells sorted from blood, obtained in a trial of the OX40 agonist ivuxolimab. The CDR3 DNA sequence: TGTGCCATCAGTCCCGGGACAGGGGGCGGTGAAAAACTGTTTTTT. It yields the protein CAISPGTGGGEKLFF.